The 17 T cell receptor beta chains below were found in one sample sequenced in a study of blood T cell repertoires in COVID-19. TCRdb keeps only in-frame clones here, not all; method: immunoSEQ multiplex PCR. The data show around 340,000 clones, with more than 70% seen just once and over 0.9% held by the top ten. The sequencing sample was made of PBMCs or T cells enriched from blood (not recorded which). The receptors come from a woman aged 25-40 years who had been exposed to COVID-19.

This chain uses TRBV10-1 with TRBJ1-2; D may be TRBD1 (6 bases). In germline, CDR1 is WNHNN, CDR2 SYGVQD (reference sequence). There are 13 residues in the CDR3. Trimming stripped 1 base from V and 3 bases from J, with 6 bases between. The CDR3 DNA follows: TGCGCCAGCAGTGAGTGGACAGACTATGGCTACACCTTC. Amino acids: CASSEWTDYGYTF.

This chain joins TRBV7-9 and TRBJ1-2, with 8 nucleotides matching TRBD1. The V and J ends lost 5 bases and 4 bases, in that order; junction bases with no gene match: 9. CDR1 is SEHNR, CDR2 FQNEAQ, per germline (reference sequence). CDR3 length equals 15 residues. The CDR3 reads CASSPGQATRYGYTF. The CDR3 DNA is TGTGCCAGCAGCCCGGGACAGGCAACCCGCTATGGCTACACCTTC.

Worth noting for this clone: Other DNA sequences of this sample code for an identical CDR3. The V call is TRBV18, the J call TRBJ2-7; 11 bases align to TRBD1. V shed 6 bases and J 5 bases; nucleotides not matched to a gene: 3. The CDR3 sequence is 13 residues long. Per germline, CDR1 KGHSH and CDR2 LQKENI. CDR3 sequence (DNA): TGTGCCAGCTCCCGGACAGGGGGCCACGAGCAGTACTTC. Translating it yields CASSRTGGHEQYF.

This chain connects TRBV9 to TRBJ2-3; D ambiguous. V lost 3 bases to trimming and J lost 1 base, with 6 bases between them. Per germline, CDR1 SGDLS and CDR2 YYNGEE. CDR3 length: 13 amino acids. CDR3 DNA: TGTGCCAGCAGCGCACAGCGCACAGATACGCAGTATTTT. This sequence encodes CASSAQRTDTQYF.

This clone has just one count. The V call is TRBV5-8, the J call TRBJ2-2; 12 nucleotides agree with TRBD2. This CDR3 has 18 amino acids. Germline trimming cut 0 bases from V and 5 bases from J; bases unmatched to any gene: 8. Germline-derived CDR1 and CDR2 are SGHTS and YDEGEE. The CDR3 bases are TGTGCCAGCAGCTTGGTCGCCCTAGCGGGAGGGCATACCGGGGAGCTGTTTTTT. Protein: CASSLVALAGGHTGELFF. Combining the CDR3 with reference TRBV5-8 and TRBJ2-2 gives the whole variable domain EAGVTQSPTHLIKTRGQQATLRCSPISGHTSVYWYQQALGLGLQFLLWYDEGEERNRGNFPPRFSGRQFPNYSSELNVNALELEDSALYLCASSLVALAGGHTGELFFGEGSRLTVL.

V usage is TRBV7-9 and J usage is TRBJ2-1; the match to TRBD2 covers 14 bases. Looked up from germline, CDR1 is SEHNR and CDR2 is FQNEAQ (reference sequence). With V trimmed by 5 bases and J by 7 bases, 4 bases remained unmatched. This CDR3 is 15 amino acids long. The CDR3 protein is CASSPRTSGRNEQFF. The CDR3 DNA follows: TGTGCCAGCAGCCCGCGGACTAGCGGGAGGAATGAGCAGTTCTTC.

CDR3 protein: CASRRAGSAENTIYF. DNA for the CDR3: TGCGCCAGCAGGCGGGCGGGGTCGGCGGAAAACACCATATATTTT. J is TRBJ1-3 and V is TRBV5-1; no clear D gene. Per the germline V gene, CDR1 is SGHRS and CDR2 is YFSETQ. The CDR3 is 15 amino acids. The V end lost 5 bases, the J end lost 6 bases, and 18 bases lay between the germline ends.

The chain recombines TRBV12-3 or TRBV12-4 with TRBJ1-6; a possible D gene is TRBD1 (5 bases). The V and J ends lost 7 bases and 11 bases respectively, with 15 bases between them. The CDR3 sequence is 13 residues long. In DNA form, the CDR3 reads TGTGCCAGCACTCCAGGGAACTTTCCACCCCTCCACTTT. Residues: CASTPGNFPPLHF.

The table lists this clone with a count of one. CDR3 nucleotide sequence: TGTGCCAGCAGCCCCCGATTGGTGAGGATTCGGGTTTACGAGCAGTACTTC. Translation: CASSPRLVRIRVYEQYF. The V gene is TRBV7-6, the J gene TRBJ2-7; D gene ambiguous. V was shortened by 5 bases and J by 4 bases, with 24 bases between the two germline ends. The CDR3 contains 17 residues. CDR1 is SGHVS and CDR2 is FNYEAQ in the germline V gene. The full variable domain, its missing parts supplied by reference TRBV7-6 and TRBJ2-7, is GAGVSQSPRYKVTKRGQDVALRCDPISGHVSLYWYRQALGQGPEFLTYFNYEAQQDKSGLPNDRFSAERPEGSISTLTIQRTEQRDSAMYRCASSPRLVRIRVYEQYFGPGTRLTVT.

Here the CDR3 DNA reads TGTGCCAGCAGCGCCGGACTAGCGGGAGGGCCCCCCCAAGAGACCCAGTACTTC. Protein: CASSAGLAGGPPQETQYF. The chain recombines TRBV12-1 with TRBJ2-5; the table's TRBD2 call for D was not verified on the DNA. TRBV12-1 has pseudogene status. The length of the CDR3 is 18 residues.

V is TRBV12-3 or TRBV12-4 and J is TRBJ1-5, with D possibly TRBD1 on 6 matching bases. V lost 6 bases and J lost 9, with 12 bases in between. The CDR3 is made up of 12 amino acids. CDR3 coding DNA: TGTGCCAGCAGGACAGGTTTGGGGCCCCAGCATTTT. It is translated as CASRTGLGPQHF.

The V gene is TRBV28, the J gene TRBJ2-7; 10 nucleotides align to TRBD2. CDR1 is MDHEN, CDR2 SYDVKM, per germline. V was clipped by 7 bases and J by 7 bases; unmatched bases: 22. This CDR3 region has 18 residues. The CDR3 coding sequence is TGTGCCAGCACTCAGGTGGTAGCGGGAGGTCGCGTGAGTTTTGAGCAGTACTTC. Its translation is CASTQVVAGGRVSFEQYF.

Remarks on this clone: Different DNA sequences within this sample yield the same CDR3. The chain is built from TRBV28 and TRBJ1-2; D unclear. V was clipped by 6 bases and J by 3 bases, with 8 bases between them. The CDR3 has 12 residues. Germline CDR1 and CDR2: MDHEN and SYDVKM. CDR3 DNA: TGTGCCAGCAGCCCCAGCGACTATGGCTACACCTTC. This gives the protein CASSPSDYGYTF.

The rearrangement links TRBV10-3 to TRBJ2-3, with 11 bases fitting TRBD2. The junction had 12 bases not matched to a gene; V was cut back by 8 bases and J by 5 bases. This CDR3 spans 16 amino acids. CDR1 is ENHRY, CDR2 SYGVKD, per germline. The CDR3 bases are TGTGCCATCGGAGCCCTTTTACTAGCGGGAGTAGATACGCAGTATTTT. Translated: CAIGALLLAGVDTQYF.

The rearrangement joins TRBV6-1 to TRBJ2-2, with TRBD2 identical over 8 bases. Germline V gives CDR1 MNHNS, CDR2 SASEGT. This CDR3 is built from 13 residues. After removal of 7 bases from V and 4 bases from J, the junction contained 2 bases not matched to a gene. DNA for the CDR3: TGTGCCAGCAAAACTAGCGGCACCGGGGAGCTGTTTTTT. It translates to CASKTSGTGELFF.

This clone was seen once. The rearrangement uses TRBV10-2 and TRBJ2-7; 7 nucleotides line up with TRBD1. Germline CDR1 reads WSHSY; CDR2 reads SAAADI. This CDR3 region has 14 residues. With V trimmed by 8 bases and J by 3 bases, 10 bases remained unmatched. In DNA, the CDR3 is TGCGCCAGCCAGGTATACAGGGGAATCTACGAGCAGTACTTC. Its translation is CASQVYRGIYEQYF.

The V call is TRBV6-5, the J call TRBJ1-2, with D maybe TRBD1 (5 bases). The CDR3 loop spans 14 amino acids. The V end lost 5 bases, the J end lost 7 bases, and 17 bases lay between the germline ends. Per the germline V gene, CDR1 is MNHEY and CDR2 is SVGAGI. In DNA, the CDR3 is TGTGCCAGCAGTCCCCGCGACCGGGGGGGTGGCTACACCTTC. Translating gives CASSPRDRGGGYTF.